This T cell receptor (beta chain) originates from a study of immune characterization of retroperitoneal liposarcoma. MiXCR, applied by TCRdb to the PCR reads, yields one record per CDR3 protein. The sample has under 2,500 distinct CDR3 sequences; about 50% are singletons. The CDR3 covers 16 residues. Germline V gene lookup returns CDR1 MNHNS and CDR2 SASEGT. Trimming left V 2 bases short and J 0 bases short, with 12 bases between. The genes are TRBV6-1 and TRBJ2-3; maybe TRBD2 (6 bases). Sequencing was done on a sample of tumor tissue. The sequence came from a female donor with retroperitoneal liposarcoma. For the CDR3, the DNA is TGTGCCAGCAGTGAACGGGGAGGAGTTAGCACAGATACGCAGTATTTT. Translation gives CASSERGGVSTDTQYF.